This T cell receptor (beta chain) appears in the sequencing data of a study of cytomegalovirus exposure and HLA in healthy donors. Across the study: In an earlier analysis, 95 million to 130 million unique TCR beta sequences were found from about 179 million T cells. General observations from the study: Clonal expansion, a later analysis showed, was greater in HLA-associated TCR beta chains than in equally common others. An analysis done earlier found most TCR beta V segments productive about 87% or about 30% of the time.

Unrecorded immune exposures were likely, despite nominal health at sampling. Primers included in the PCR were 60 Vbeta and 13 Jbeta primers. Repertoires were generated with immunoSEQ multiplex PCR, while TCRdb's copy carries only in-frame clones and drops some. Its table records fewer than 130,000 clones. The CDR3 runs to 16 residues. Per the germline V gene, CDR1 is SGHVS and CDR2 is FNYEAQ. V shed 0 bases, J shed 4 bases, and the junction held 4 bases outside the gene matches. Turning to this clone: Its cognate antigen is unknown.

The TCR comes from a man in his forties or fifties in good health and CMV-seronegative. V usage is TRBV7-6 and J usage is TRBJ2-7, with TRBD2 matching over 12 bases. Sequencing was done on a sample of PBMCs. CDR3 nucleotide sequence: TGTGCCAGCAGCTTAGCCTACGGGACTAGCGGGTACGAGCAGTACTTC. It codes for CASSLAYGTSGYEQYF.